This T cell receptor (beta chain) appears in the sequencing data of a study of cytomegalovirus exposure and HLA in healthy donors. Regarding the study as a whole: Later analysis identified a missense DCLRE1C variant that was linked to TCR beta V- and J-gene trimming.

Both 60 Vbeta primers and 13 Jbeta primers went into the PCR. The repertoire was sequenced with immunoSEQ multiplex PCR; TCRdb's copy has only in-frame clones and lacks some. The sample lists under 150,000 clones; roughly 80% were seen once. Worth noting for this clone: Its specificity is not known.

CDR1 and CDR2 from the germline V gene are LNHNV and YYDKDF (reference sequence). The V and J ends lost 0 bases and 3 bases respectively, with 8 bases between them. The CDR3 consists of 14 residues. The sample was PBMCs. The chain links TRBV15 to TRBJ2-5; D gene ambiguous. The sequence was collected from a woman aged 40 to 50 in good health and CMV-seropositive. This CDR3 is CATSRDIIEETQYF. In nucleotides, the CDR3 is TGTGCCACCAGCAGAGATATTATTGAAGAGACCCAGTACTTC.